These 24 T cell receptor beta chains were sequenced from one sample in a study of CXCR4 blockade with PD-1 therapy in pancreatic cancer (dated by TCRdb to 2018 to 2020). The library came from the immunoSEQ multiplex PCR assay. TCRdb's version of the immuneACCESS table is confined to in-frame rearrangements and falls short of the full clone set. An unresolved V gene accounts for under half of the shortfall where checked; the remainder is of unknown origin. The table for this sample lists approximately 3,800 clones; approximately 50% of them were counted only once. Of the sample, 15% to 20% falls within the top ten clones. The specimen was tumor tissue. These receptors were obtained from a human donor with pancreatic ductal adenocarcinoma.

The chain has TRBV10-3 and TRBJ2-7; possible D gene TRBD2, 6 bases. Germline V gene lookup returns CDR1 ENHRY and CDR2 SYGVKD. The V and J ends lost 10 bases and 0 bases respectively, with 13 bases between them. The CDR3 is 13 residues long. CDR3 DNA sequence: TGTGCCACCCTCGCGACTAGCTCCTACGAGCAGTACTTC. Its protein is CATLATSSYEQYF.

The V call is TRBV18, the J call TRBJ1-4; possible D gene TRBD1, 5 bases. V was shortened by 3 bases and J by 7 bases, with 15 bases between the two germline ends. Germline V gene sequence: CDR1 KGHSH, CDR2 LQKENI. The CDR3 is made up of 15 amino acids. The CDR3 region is CASSPMGVEGEKLFF. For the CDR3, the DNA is TGTGCCAGCTCACCGATGGGGGTGGAAGGTGAAAAACTGTTTTTT.

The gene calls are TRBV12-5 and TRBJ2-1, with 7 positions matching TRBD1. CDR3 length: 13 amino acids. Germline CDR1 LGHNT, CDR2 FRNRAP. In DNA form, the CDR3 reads TGTGCCAGCAATCGGGACAGATACAATGAGCAGTTCTTC. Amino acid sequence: CASNRDRYNEQFF. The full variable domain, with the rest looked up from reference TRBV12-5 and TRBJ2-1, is DARVTQTPRHKVTEMGQEVTMRCQPILGHNTVFWYRQTMMQGLELLAYFRNRAPLDDSGMPKDRFSAEMPDATLATLKIQPSEPRDSAVYFCASNRDRYNEQFFGPGTRLTVL.

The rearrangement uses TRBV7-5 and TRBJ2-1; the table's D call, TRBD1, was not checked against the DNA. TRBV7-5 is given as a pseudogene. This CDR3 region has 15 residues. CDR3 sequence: CASSYAQGARNEQFF. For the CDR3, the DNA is TGTGCCAGCAGCTACGCACAGGGGGCTCGCAATGAGCAGTTCTTC.

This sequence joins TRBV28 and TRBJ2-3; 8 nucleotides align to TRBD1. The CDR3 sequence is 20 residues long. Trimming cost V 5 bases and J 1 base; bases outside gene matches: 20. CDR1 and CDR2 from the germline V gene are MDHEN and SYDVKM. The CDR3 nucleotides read TGTGCCAGCAGTCCCAGGACAGGGAGCCGGACTTCTACTGGCACAGATACGCAGTATTTT. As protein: CASSPRTGSRTSTGTDTQYF.

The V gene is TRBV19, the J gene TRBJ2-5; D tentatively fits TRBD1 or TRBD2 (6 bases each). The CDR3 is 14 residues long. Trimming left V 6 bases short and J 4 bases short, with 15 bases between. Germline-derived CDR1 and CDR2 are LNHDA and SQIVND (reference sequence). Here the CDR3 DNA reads TGTGCCAGTAGGGGGATCGGGGGCGTAGAGACCCAGTACTTC. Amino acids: CASRGIGGVETQYF.

DNA of the CDR3: TGTGCCAGCAGCGTAGAAGCGAGGCGGACTGGAAACACCATATATTTT. Translated, it gives CASSVEARRTGNTIYF. The V gene is TRBV9, the J gene TRBJ1-3; D uncertain. The CDR3 sequence is 16 residues long. The V gene lost 0 bases and the J gene lost 2 bases, with 12 bases spanning the gap. Germline CDR1 reads SGDLS; CDR2 reads YYNGEE.

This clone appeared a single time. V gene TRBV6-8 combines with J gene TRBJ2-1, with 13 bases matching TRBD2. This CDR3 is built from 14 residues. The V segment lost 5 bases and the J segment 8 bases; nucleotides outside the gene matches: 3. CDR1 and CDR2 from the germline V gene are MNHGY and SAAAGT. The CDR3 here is CASSRTSGSDEQFF. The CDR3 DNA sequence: TGTGCCAGCAGTCGGACTAGCGGGAGCGATGAGCAGTTCTTC.

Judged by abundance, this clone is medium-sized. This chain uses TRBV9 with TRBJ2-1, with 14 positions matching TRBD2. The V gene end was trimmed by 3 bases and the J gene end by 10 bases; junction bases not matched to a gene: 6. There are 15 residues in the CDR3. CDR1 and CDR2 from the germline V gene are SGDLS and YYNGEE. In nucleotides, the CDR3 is TGTGCCAGCAGCGACGGGACTAGCGGGAGAGAAGAGCAGTTCTTC. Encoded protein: CASSDGTSGREEQFF. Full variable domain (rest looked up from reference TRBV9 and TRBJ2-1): DSGVTQTPKHLITATGQRVTLRCSPRSGDLSVYWYQQSLDQGLQFLIQYYNGEERAKGNILERFSAQQFPDLHSELNLSSLELGDSALYFCASSDGTSGREEQFFGPGTRLTVL.

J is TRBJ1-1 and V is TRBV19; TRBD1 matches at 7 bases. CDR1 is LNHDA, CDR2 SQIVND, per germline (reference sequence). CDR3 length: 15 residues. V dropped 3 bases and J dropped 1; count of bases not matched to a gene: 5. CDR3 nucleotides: TGTGCCAGTAGTATCGGGACAGTTTCGAACACTGAAGCTTTCTTT. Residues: CASSIGTVSNTEAFF.

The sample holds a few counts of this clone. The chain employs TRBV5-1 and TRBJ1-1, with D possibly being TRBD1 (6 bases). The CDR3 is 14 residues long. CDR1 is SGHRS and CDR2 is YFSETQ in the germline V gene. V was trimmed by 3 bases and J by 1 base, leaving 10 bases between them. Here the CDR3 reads CASSSGQPNTEAFF. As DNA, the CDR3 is TGCGCCAGCAGCTCCGGACAGCCGAACACTGAAGCTTTCTTT. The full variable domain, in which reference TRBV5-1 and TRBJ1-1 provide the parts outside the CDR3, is KAGVTQTPRYLIKTRGQQVTLSCSPISGHRSVSWYQQTPGQGLQFLFEYFSETQRNKGNFPGRFSGRQFSNSRSEMNVSTLELGDSALYLCASSSGQPNTEAFFGQGTRLTVV.

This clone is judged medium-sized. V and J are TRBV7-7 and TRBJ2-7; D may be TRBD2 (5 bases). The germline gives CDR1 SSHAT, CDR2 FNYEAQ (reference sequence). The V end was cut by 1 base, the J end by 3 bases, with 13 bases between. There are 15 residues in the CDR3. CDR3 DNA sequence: TGTGCCAGCAGCTTAGACTATCGAGGACTCTACGAGCAGTACTTC. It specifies CASSLDYRGLYEQYF.

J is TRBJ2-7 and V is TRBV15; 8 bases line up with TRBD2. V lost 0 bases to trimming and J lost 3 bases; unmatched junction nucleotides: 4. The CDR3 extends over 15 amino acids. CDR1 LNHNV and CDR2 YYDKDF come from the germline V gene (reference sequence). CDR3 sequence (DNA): TGTGCCACCAGCAGAGATGGACTAGCAAACTACGAGCAGTACTTC. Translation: CATSRDGLANYEQYF.

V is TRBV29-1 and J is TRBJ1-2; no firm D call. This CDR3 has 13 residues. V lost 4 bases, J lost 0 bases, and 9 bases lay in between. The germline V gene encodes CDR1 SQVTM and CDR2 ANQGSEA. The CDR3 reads CSVAGSSNYGYTF. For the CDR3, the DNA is TGCAGCGTTGCAGGCAGCTCTAACTATGGCTACACCTTC.

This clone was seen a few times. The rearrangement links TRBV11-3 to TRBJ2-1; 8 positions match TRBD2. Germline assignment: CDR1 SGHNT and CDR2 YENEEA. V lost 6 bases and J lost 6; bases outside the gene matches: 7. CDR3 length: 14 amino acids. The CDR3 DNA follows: TGTGCCAGCAGTTCGGGAGGGCCGGGCAATGAGCAGTTCTTC. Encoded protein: CASSSGGPGNEQFF.

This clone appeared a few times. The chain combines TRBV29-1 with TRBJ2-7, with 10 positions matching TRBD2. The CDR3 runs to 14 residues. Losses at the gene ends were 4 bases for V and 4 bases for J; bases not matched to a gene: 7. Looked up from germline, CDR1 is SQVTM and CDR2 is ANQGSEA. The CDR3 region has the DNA TGCAGCGTTGCCGGGCTAGCGGGAGTGTACGAGCAGTACTTC. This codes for CSVAGLAGVYEQYF.

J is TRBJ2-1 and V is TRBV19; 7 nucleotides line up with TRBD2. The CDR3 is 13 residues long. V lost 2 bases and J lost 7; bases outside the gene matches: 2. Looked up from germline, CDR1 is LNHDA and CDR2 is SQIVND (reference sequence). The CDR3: CASSIWGGNEQFF. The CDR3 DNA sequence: TGTGCCAGTAGTATATGGGGGGGTAATGAGCAGTTCTTC.

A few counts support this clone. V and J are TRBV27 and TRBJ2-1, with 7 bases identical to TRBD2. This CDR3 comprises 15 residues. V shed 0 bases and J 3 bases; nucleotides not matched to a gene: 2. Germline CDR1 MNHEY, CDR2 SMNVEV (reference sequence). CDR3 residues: CASSLSWEGYNEQFF. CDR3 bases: TGTGCCAGCAGTTTATCGTGGGAGGGCTACAATGAGCAGTTCTTC.

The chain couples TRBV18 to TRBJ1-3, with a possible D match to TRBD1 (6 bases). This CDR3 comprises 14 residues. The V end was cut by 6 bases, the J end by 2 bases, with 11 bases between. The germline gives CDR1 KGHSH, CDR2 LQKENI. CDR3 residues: CASSQRTAGNTIYF. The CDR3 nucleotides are TGTGCCAGCTCCCAGAGGACAGCTGGAAACACCATATATTTT.

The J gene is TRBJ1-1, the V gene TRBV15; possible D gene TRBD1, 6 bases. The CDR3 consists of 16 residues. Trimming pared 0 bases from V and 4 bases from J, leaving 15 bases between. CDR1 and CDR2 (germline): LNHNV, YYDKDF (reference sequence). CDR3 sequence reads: CATSRDVLGGATEAFF. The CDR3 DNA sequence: TGTGCCACCAGCAGAGATGTCTTAGGGGGAGCCACTGAAGCTTTCTTT. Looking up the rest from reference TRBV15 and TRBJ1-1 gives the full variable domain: DAMVIQNPRYQVTQFGKPVTLSCSQTLNHNVMYWYQQKSSQAPKLLFHYYDKDFNNEADTPDNFQSRRPNTSFCFLDIRSPGLGDTAMYLCATSRDVLGGATEAFFGQGTRLTVV.

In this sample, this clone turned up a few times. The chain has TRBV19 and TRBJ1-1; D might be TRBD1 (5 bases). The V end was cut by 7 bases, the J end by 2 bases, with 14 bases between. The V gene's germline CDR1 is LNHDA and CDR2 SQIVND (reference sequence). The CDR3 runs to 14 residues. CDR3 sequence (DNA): TGTGCCAGTACCCAGGGTGGGGCAAACACTGAAGCTTTCTTT. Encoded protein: CASTQGGANTEAFF.

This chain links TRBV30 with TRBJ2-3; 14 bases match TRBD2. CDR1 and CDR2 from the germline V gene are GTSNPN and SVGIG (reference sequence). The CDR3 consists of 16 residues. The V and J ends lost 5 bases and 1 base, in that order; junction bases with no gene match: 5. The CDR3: CAWDTGLAGGTDTQYF. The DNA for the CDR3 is TGTGCCTGGGACACGGGACTAGCGGGAGGCACAGATACGCAGTATTTT.

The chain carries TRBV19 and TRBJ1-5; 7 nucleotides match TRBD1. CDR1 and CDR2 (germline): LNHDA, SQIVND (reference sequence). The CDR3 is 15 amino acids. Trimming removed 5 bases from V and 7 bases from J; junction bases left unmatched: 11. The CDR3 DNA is TGTGCCAGTAGTCGCGGAGACAGGGCCGAACAGCCCCAGCATTTT. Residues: CASSRGDRAEQPQHF.

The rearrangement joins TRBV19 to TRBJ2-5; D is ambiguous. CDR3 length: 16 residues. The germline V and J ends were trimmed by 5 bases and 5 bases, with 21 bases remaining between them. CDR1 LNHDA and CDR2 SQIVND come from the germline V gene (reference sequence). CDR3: CASSSVRDLNGETQYF. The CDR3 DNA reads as TGTGCCAGTAGTTCGGTTCGCGACCTGAACGGGGAGACCCAGTACTTC.